The source of this TCR beta chain is a study of graft-versus-host responses after intestinal transplantation. Study context: Every one of the recipients received anti-thymocyte globulin induction and afterwards took tacrolimus and steroids for roughly three years.

Trimming removed 0 bases from V and 2 bases from J, with 14 bases in between. Germline V CDR1 and CDR2: SGHTA, FQGNSA. The CDR3 runs to 16 residues. Responders that carried the CFSE label, some 200,000 of them, were plated with some 200,000 irradiated, violet-dye-labeled stimulator cells. After the reaction, the investigators sorted the proliferating CFSE-low CD3+CD4+ and CD3+CD8+ responders. The repertoire was sequenced with immunoSEQ multiplex PCR; TCRdb's copy has only in-frame clones and lacks some. The repertoire has about 22,000 clones, 50% to 65% of them found once; the top ten carry just over 1%. Broader study findings: Early post-transplant HvG declines were associated with peak circulating GvH clone levels.

Sample: alloreactive CD4+ T cells from a mixed lymphocyte reaction culture, taken before intestinal transplant. Subset in this sample: CFSE-low proliferating T cells sorted from approximately six-day pre-transplant mixed lymphocyte reaction (GvH or HvG direction). This receptor was taken from a human patient who received an intestinal transplant. The chain employs TRBV7-2 and TRBJ2-7; possible D gene TRBD2, 5 bases. CDR3 loop: CASSLAPAGTPYEQYF. The CDR3 nucleotides are TGTGCCAGCAGCTTAGCGCCCGCGGGTACACCCTACGAGCAGTACTTC.